This T cell receptor beta chain appears in the sequencing data of a study of shared T cell receptors in the human thymus. Clones were sequenced by immunoSEQ multiplex PCR, and TCRdb holds only the in-frame ones, with some missing. The table has around 730,000 clones, approximately 85% seen once. After removal of 6 bases from V and 5 bases from J, the junction contained 7 bases not matched to a gene. Germline CDR1 and CDR2: SQVTM and ANQGSEA. The CDR3 runs to 13 residues. The sample was also linked to a second study, of human thymus T cells. That work states: Thymic resections from corrective heart surgery supplied the tissue. Repertoires from thymus and blood appeared to show biased V and J gene usage.

The TCR sequence derives from a girl under three years old with a congenital heart defect. V is TRBV29-1 and J is TRBJ2-5; 9 positions agree with TRBD1. What was sequenced was thymocytes. CDR3: CSVRTGVDETQYF. The CDR3 region has the DNA TGCAGCGTCCGGACAGGGGTAGACGAGACCCAGTACTTC.